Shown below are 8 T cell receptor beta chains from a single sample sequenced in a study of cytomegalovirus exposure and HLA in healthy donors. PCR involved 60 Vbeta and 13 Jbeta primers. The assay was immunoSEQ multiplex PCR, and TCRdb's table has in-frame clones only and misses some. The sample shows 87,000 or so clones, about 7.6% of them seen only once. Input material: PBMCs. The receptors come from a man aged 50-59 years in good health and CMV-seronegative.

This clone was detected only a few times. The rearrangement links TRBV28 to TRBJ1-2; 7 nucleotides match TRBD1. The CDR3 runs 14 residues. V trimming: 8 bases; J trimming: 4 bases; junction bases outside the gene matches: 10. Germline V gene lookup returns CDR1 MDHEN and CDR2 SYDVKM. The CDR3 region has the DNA TGTGCCAGCGGGACAGTCCCACATATCTATGGCTACACCTTC. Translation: CASGTVPHIYGYTF.

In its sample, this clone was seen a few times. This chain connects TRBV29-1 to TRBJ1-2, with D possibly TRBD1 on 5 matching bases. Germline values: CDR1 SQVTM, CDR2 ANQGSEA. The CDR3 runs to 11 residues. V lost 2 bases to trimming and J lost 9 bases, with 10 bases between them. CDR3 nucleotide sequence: TGCAGCGTTGAATGGCAGGGCCGCTACACCTTC. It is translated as CSVEWQGRYTF. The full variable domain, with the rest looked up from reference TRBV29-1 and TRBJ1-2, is SAVISQKPSRDICQRGTSLTIQCQVDSQVTMMFWYRQQPGQSLTLIATANQGSEATYESGFVIDKFPISRPNLTFSTLTVSNMSPEDSSIYLCSVEWQGRYTFGSGTRLTVV.

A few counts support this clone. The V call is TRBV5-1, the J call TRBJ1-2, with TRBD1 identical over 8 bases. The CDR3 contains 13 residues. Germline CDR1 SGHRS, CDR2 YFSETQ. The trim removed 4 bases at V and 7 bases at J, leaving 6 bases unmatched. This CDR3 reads CASSQNDRGGYTF. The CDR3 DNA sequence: TGCGCCAGCAGCCAAAATGACAGGGGTGGCTACACCTTC.

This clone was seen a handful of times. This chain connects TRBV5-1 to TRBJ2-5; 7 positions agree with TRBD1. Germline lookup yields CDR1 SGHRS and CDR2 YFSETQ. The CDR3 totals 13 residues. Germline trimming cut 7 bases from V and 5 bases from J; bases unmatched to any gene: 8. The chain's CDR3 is CASSRDSTETQYF. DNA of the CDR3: TGCGCCAGCTCCAGGGACAGCACCGAGACCCAGTACTTC.

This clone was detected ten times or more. CDR3 sequence: CASSFGTGGNQPQHF. In DNA, the CDR3 is TGTGCCAGCAGCTTCGGGACAGGGGGGAATCAGCCCCAGCATTTT. The chain has TRBV11-2 and TRBJ1-5; 11 bases fit TRBD1. The V segment lost 3 bases and the J segment 4 bases; nucleotides outside the gene matches: 2. CDR1 is SGHAT and CDR2 is FQNNGV in the germline V gene. The CDR3 extends over 15 amino acids.

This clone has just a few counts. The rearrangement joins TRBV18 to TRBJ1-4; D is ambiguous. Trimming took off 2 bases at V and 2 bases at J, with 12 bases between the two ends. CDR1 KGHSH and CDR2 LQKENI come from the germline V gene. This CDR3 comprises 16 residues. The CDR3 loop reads CASSPRRGSTNEKLFF. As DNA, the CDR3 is TGTGCCAGCTCACCAAGACGGGGTAGCACTAATGAAAAACTGTTTTTT.

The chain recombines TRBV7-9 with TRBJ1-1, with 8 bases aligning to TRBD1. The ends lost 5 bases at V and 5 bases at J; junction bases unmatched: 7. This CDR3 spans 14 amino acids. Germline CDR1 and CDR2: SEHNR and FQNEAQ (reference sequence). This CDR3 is CASSHRDRRTEAFF. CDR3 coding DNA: TGTGCCAGCAGCCATCGGGACAGGAGGACTGAAGCTTTCTTT.

This chain's CDR3 is CASSQQGNTEAFF. CDR3 bases: TGTGCCAGCAGTCAACAGGGAAACACTGAAGCTTTCTTT. V is TRBV27 and J is TRBJ1-1, with a tentative D call TRBD1 (6 bases). Trimming removed 5 bases from V and 2 bases from J, with 9 bases in between. Germline lookup yields CDR1 MNHEY and CDR2 SMNVEV (reference sequence). This CDR3 has 13 residues.